The 28 T cell receptor beta chains below come from one sample, sequenced in a study of control samples from healthy donors and cancer patients. Generated by immunoSEQ multiplex PCR, the TCRdb table keeps only in-frame clones and is missing some. Here the sample table reports roughly 200,000 clones. Sample: blood. Every receptor here comes from a woman between 25 and 40 years old in good health.

The CDR3 is CASSRLAGGSDTQYF. The CDR3 DNA sequence: TGTGCCAGCAGCCGACTAGCGGGGGGTTCAGATACGCAGTATTTT. The J gene is TRBJ2-3, the V gene TRBV3-1 (or the pseudogene TRBV3-2); the match to TRBD2 covers 13 bases. The CDR3 covers 15 residues. CDR1 LGHDT and CDR2 YNNKEL come from the germline V gene (reference sequence). The V segment lost 4 bases and the J segment 4 bases; nucleotides outside the gene matches: 2.

The rearrangement links TRBV7-2 to TRBJ1-4; D unresolved. Between the trimmed V and J ends, which lost 4 bases and 8 bases, there was a span of 14 bases. Germline CDR1 and CDR2: SGHTA and FQGNSA. There are 14 residues in the CDR3. The CDR3 DNA reads TGTGCCAGCAGCTCGGGGTGGAGCGCCGAAAAACTGTTTTTT. It translates to CASSSGWSAEKLFF.

The chain joins TRBV5-8 to TRBJ1-1; D is uncertain. V lost 1 base and J lost 4, with 5 bases in between. The CDR3 is 12 residues long. Germline V gene lookup returns CDR1 SGHTS and CDR2 YDEGEE. For the CDR3, the DNA is TGTGCCAGCAGCTTGCAGGCCACTGAAGCTTTCTTT. This translates into CASSLQATEAFF.

The chain has TRBV7-9 and TRBJ1-2; a possible D gene is TRBD1 (6 bases). The CDR3 length is 13 residues. Germline CDR1 is SEHNR and CDR2 is FQNEAQ (reference sequence). The V and J ends lost 2 bases and 8 bases respectively, with 12 bases between them. CDR3: CASSLQGQGGYTF. As DNA, the CDR3 is TGTGCCAGCAGCTTACAGGGGCAGGGAGGCTACACCTTC.

V usage is TRBV3-1 (or the pseudogene TRBV3-2) and J usage is TRBJ2-5; 15 bases are a match to TRBD2. The ends lost 4 bases at V and 5 bases at J; junction bases unmatched: 5. This CDR3 is built from 16 residues. From germline, CDR1 is LGHDT and CDR2 YNNKEL (reference sequence). The CDR3 DNA is TGTGCCAGCAGCCGCGGACTAGCGGGGGGGCCGGAGACCCAGTACTTC. Residues: CASSRGLAGGPETQYF.

V is TRBV19 and J is TRBJ2-1; D may be TRBD2 (6 bases). V was shortened by 3 bases and J by 3 bases, with 15 bases between the two germline ends. The CDR3 runs 16 residues. Per germline, CDR1 LNHDA and CDR2 SQIVND (reference sequence). In nucleotides, the CDR3 is TGTGCCAGTAGTATTGCGGGGTTGGGGTACTACAATGAGCAGTTCTTC. Translated: CASSIAGLGYYNEQFF.

The chain is built from TRBV11-2 and TRBJ1-2; D unresolved. Germline V gene lookup returns CDR1 SGHAT and CDR2 FQNNGV. With 3 bases removed from V and 2 bases from J, the gap between germline ends came to 10 bases. This CDR3 is built from 14 residues. The CDR3 region has the DNA TGTGCCAGCAGCTTCCACGGGCCGAACTATGGCTACACCTTC. Its protein is CASSFHGPNYGYTF.

The chain joins TRBV6-5 to TRBJ2-3, with D unclear. CDR1 is MNHEY and CDR2 is SVGAGI in the germline V gene. V lost 6 bases to trimming and J lost 2 bases, with 15 bases between them. CDR3 length: 15 residues. CDR3 protein: CASRRVDFNTDTQYF. The CDR3 nucleotides are TGTGCCAGCAGACGGGTGGATTTTAACACAGATACGCAGTATTTT.

The chain has TRBV6-5 and TRBJ1-1; D is possibly TRBD1 (5 bases). With 6 bases removed from V and 4 bases from J, the gap between germline ends came to 12 bases. CDR1 and CDR2 (germline): MNHEY, SVGAGI. The CDR3 spans 13 residues. The CDR3, as DNA: TGTGCCAGCAGCCCGAGGGGAGGCACTGAAGCTTTCTTT. Translating gives CASSPRGGTEAFF.

The V call is TRBV28, the J call TRBJ1-1; TRBD1 matches at 7 bases. V gave up 3 bases and J gave up 1 base; unmatched junction bases: 5. The CDR3 loop spans 15 amino acids. Germline CDR1 MDHEN, CDR2 SYDVKM. The CDR3 here is CASSFSTGRNTEAFF. As DNA, the CDR3 is TGTGCCAGCAGTTTTTCGACAGGGCGGAACACTGAAGCTTTCTTT.

The genes are TRBV7-6 and TRBJ2-7, with a possible D match to TRBD1 (5 bases). The length of the CDR3 is 18 residues. With 0 bases removed from V and 2 bases from J, the gap between germline ends came to 20 bases. Germline loops: CDR1 SGHVS, CDR2 FNYEAQ. The CDR3 DNA is TGTGCCAGCAGCTTAGCGGTGTATACAGGAAAAGGTACCTACGAGCAGTACTTC. This codes for CASSLAVYTGKGTYEQYF.

The chain has TRBV20-1 and TRBJ2-5, with D unresolved. The germline gives CDR1 DFQATT, CDR2 SNEGSKA (reference sequence). CDR3 length equals 14 residues. The V and J ends lost 3 bases and 6 bases respectively, with 17 bases between them. CDR3 loop: CSASELVEVKTQYF. In DNA, the CDR3 is TGCAGTGCTAGTGAGTTAGTTGAGGTCAAGACCCAGTACTTC.

The chain is built from TRBV12-3 or TRBV12-4 and TRBJ1-4; D is ambiguous. Trimming left V 8 bases short and J 4 bases short, with 11 bases between. The CDR3 length is 13 residues. DNA for the CDR3: TGTGCCAGCGCTCAGGAGTATAATGAAAAACTGTTTTTT. Its translation: CASAQEYNEKLFF.

The J gene is TRBJ1-2, the V gene TRBV19, with unresolved D. V was pared by 3 bases and J by 1 base, with 15 bases between. The CDR3 covers 16 residues. Germline values: CDR1 LNHDA, CDR2 SQIVND (reference sequence). The CDR3 reads CASSIKGGAINYGYTF. The DNA for the CDR3 is TGTGCCAGTAGTATTAAGGGCGGAGCCATTAACTATGGCTACACCTTC.

The chain carries TRBV7-9 and TRBJ1-2, with a weak D call TRBD1 (6 bases). V was shortened by 1 base and J by 8 bases, with 17 bases between the two germline ends. Germline V CDR1 and CDR2: SEHNR, FQNEAQ (reference sequence). The CDR3 runs to 15 residues. The CDR3, as DNA: TGTGCCAGCAGCTTAGAGGTCGTGGGGGCGCACGGCTACACCTTC. Protein product: CASSLEVVGAHGYTF.

The chain is built from TRBV14 and TRBJ2-3, with no clear D. This CDR3 is built from 15 residues. V was cut by 1 base and J by 0 bases, with 8 bases left in between. CDR1 is SGHDN, CDR2 FVKESK, per germline. Here the CDR3 reads CASSQARMSTDTQYF. The CDR3 DNA reads as TGTGCCAGCAGCCAAGCGAGAATGAGCACAGATACGCAGTATTTT. Full variable domain (outside the CDR3, taken from reference TRBV14 and TRBJ2-3): EAGVTQFPSHSVIEKGQTVTLRCDPISGHDNLYWYRRVMGKEIKFLLHFVKESKQDESGMPNNRFLAERTGGTYSTLKVQPAELEDSGVYFCASSQARMSTDTQYFGPGTRLTVL.

The chain carries TRBV7-2 and TRBJ2-5; D may be TRBD1 (6 bases). Per germline, CDR1 SGHTA and CDR2 FQGNSA. The CDR3 runs to 14 residues. V gave up 4 bases and J gave up 5 bases, with 14 bases separating them. The CDR3 bases are TGTGCCAGCAGCTGGGGGCAGGGTGGGGAGACCCAGTACTTC. This gives the protein CASSWGQGGETQYF.

The V and J genes are TRBV27 and TRBJ1-5; TRBD1 matches 10 bases. Germline-derived CDR1 and CDR2 are MNHEY and SMNVEV (reference sequence). With V trimmed by 3 bases and J by 7 bases, 6 bases remained unmatched. CDR3 length equals 15 residues. The CDR3 nucleotides read TGTGCCAGCAGTTTCACCGGGACAGGGGCCCAGCCCCAGCATTTT. Residues: CASSFTGTGAQPQHF.

The gene calls are TRBV6-5 and TRBJ1-5, with 10 bases matching TRBD1. The CDR3 runs to 14 residues. V trimming: 4 bases; J trimming: 7 bases; junction bases outside the gene matches: 4. CDR1 is MNHEY, CDR2 SVGAGI, per germline. CDR3 sequence reads: CASSSRQGAQPQHF. CDR3 nucleotides: TGTGCCAGCAGTTCTAGACAGGGGGCACAGCCCCAGCATTTT.

CDR3 loop: CAWSRGSSGNTIYF. Here the CDR3 DNA reads TGTGCCTGGAGTAGGGGAAGCTCTGGAAACACCATATATTTT. The V gene is TRBV30, the J gene TRBJ1-3, with D possibly being TRBD1 (5 bases). Germline V gene sequence: CDR1 GTSNPN, CDR2 SVGIG (reference sequence). The V end was cut by 2 bases, the J end by 0 bases, with 8 bases between. This CDR3 contains 14 residues.

This chain connects TRBV6-5 to TRBJ2-7; 8 bases map to TRBD1. CDR1 and CDR2 from the germline V gene are MNHEY and SVGAGI. The CDR3 totals 15 residues. Trimming at V came to 1 base and at J to 3 bases, leaving 5 bases not matched to a gene. In DNA, the CDR3 is TGTGCCAGCAGTTACTTGACAGGGGATAACTACGAGCAGTACTTC. This gives the protein CASSYLTGDNYEQYF.

The chain uses TRBV7-2 and TRBJ2-1, with D unresolved. Between the trimmed V and J ends, which lost 5 bases and 8 bases, there was a span of 16 bases. Germline V lookup: CDR1 SGHTA, CDR2 FQGNSA. There are 14 residues in the CDR3. The CDR3 reads CASSLSRTIYEQFF. CDR3 sequence (DNA): TGTGCCAGCAGCCTCTCGCGCACCATCTATGAGCAGTTCTTC.

The genes are TRBV29-1 and TRBJ1-4; D is ambiguous. Germline V gene sequence: CDR1 SQVTM, CDR2 ANQGSEA. V was trimmed by 4 bases and J by 10 bases, leaving 13 bases between them. This CDR3 has 12 residues. CDR3: CSVGKGGPKLFF. The CDR3 DNA sequence: TGCAGCGTTGGAAAAGGTGGACCAAAACTGTTTTTT. The full variable domain, its missing parts supplied by reference TRBV29-1 and TRBJ1-4, is SAVISQKPSRDICQRGTSLTIQCQVDSQVTMMFWYRQQPGQSLTLIATANQGSEATYESGFVIDKFPISRPNLTFSTLTVSNMSPEDSSIYLCSVGKGGPKLFFGSGTQLSVL.

J is TRBJ2-3 and V is TRBV24-1, with TRBD2 matching 7 bases. This CDR3 region has 17 residues. Trimming took 0 bases from V and 3 from J; bases not matched to a gene: 8. CDR1 is KGHDR, CDR2 SFDVKD, per germline. The CDR3 protein is CATSDLGSGAGTDTQYF. DNA for the CDR3: TGTGCCACCAGTGATTTGGGCAGCGGGGCGGGAACAGATACGCAGTATTTT.

The chain combines TRBV28 with TRBJ2-1; D perhaps matches TRBD2 (6 bases). CDR3 size: 15 residues. Per germline, CDR1 MDHEN and CDR2 SYDVKM. Trimming shortened V by 7 bases and J by 5 bases, and 18 bases separated the two germline ends. The CDR3 loop reads CASTNRDWSNNEQFF. The CDR3 DNA is TGTGCCAGCACAAACCGGGACTGGTCAAACAATGAGCAGTTCTTC.

The chain uses TRBV5-1 and TRBJ2-5; either TRBD1 or TRBD2 may supply D (5 bases each). This CDR3 is 12 amino acids long. The ends were cut back, 0 bases at V and 9 bases at J, with 9 bases in the middle. Per germline, CDR1 SGHRS and CDR2 YFSETQ. Written as DNA, the CDR3 is TGCGCCAGCAGCTTGGAACGGGGACCCCAGTACTTC. This translates into CASSLERGPQYF.

This chain uses TRBV5-1 with TRBJ2-6; unclear D gene. V was cut by 1 base and J by 0 bases, with 5 bases left in between. From germline, CDR1 is SGHRS and CDR2 YFSETQ. The CDR3 length is 15 residues. This CDR3 is CASSLKLSGANVLTF. CDR3 sequence (DNA): TGCGCCAGCAGCTTGAAGCTCTCTGGGGCCAACGTCCTGACTTTC.

The V and J genes are TRBV5-1 and TRBJ2-7, with 7 bases identical to TRBD1. Trimming cost V 5 bases and J 3 bases; bases outside gene matches: 5. CDR3 length equals 13 residues. Germline lookup yields CDR1 SGHRS and CDR2 YFSETQ. CDR3 nucleotide sequence: TGCGCCAGCAGTCGGACAGGATACTACGAGCAGTACTTC. This translates into CASSRTGYYEQYF.